The clone carrying this T cell receptor beta chain has a handful of counts. The sample has other DNA sequences that encode this CDR3 too. Germline V lookup: CDR1 MNHEY, CDR2 SVGAGI. Trimming stripped 2 bases from V and 5 bases from J, with 9 bases between. This CDR3 spans 13 amino acids. These data belong to a study of cytomegalovirus exposure and HLA in healthy donors. PCR primers comprised 60 Vbeta and 13 Jbeta primers. The assay was immunoSEQ multiplex PCR, and TCRdb's table has in-frame clones only and misses some. Of 150,000 to 200,000 clones listed, about 85% were seen once; the top ten hold roughly 0.98%.

The receptor comes from a boy younger than 10 in good health and CMV-seronegative. Sample: PBMCs. The chain uses TRBV6-5 and TRBJ1-1, with a tentative D call TRBD1 (5 bases). CDR3 in amino acids: CASSYGQGTEAFF. CDR3 DNA: TGTGCCAGCAGTTACGGCCAGGGAACTGAAGCTTTCTTT.